This is a list of T cell receptor beta chains from one sample in a study of shared clonotypes between healthy human individuals. Profiled with immunoSEQ multiplex PCR; TCRdb holds only in-frame clones, not every one. Among millions of clones listed, about 94% were seen once. The sequencing sample was made of naive CD8+ T cells sorted from blood. Receptors originate from a man aged 18 to 30 in good health. Both conserved end residues are part of each CDR3. A D gene is named only where the DNA matches it firmly. Only part of the rows carry a size: once, few, many, or a class if the clone is expanded.

J,size,V,D,CDR3
TRBJ2-7,NA,TRBV6-5,TRBD1,CASSSGTGQSYEQYF
TRBJ2-7,NA,TRBV5-4,TRBD2,CASSEGLAGFGQYF
TRBJ1-4,NA,TRBV6-5,NA,CASSYYGGSTEKLFF
TRBJ1-5,NA,TRBV19,NA,CASMSWTLNQPQHF
TRBJ2-2,NA,TRBV27,NA,CASSFSGLSGVGTGELFF
TRBJ2-3,NA,TRBV10-1,NA,CASSEGTSSTDTQYF
TRBJ2-7,NA,TRBV29-1,TRBD1,CSVERTGAYEQYF
TRBJ2-7,NA,TRBV19,TRBD2,CASTGGGAESYEQYF
TRBJ1-1,NA,TRBV6-5,TRBD1,CASSYGDRGLAFF
TRBJ1-3,NA,TRBV6-1,NA,CASSDTGSSGNTIYF
TRBJ1-4,NA,TRBV28,NA,CASSLSMNEKLFF
TRBJ2-7,NA,TRBV5-1,NA,CASSLGRGPLGYEQYF
TRBJ2-5,NA,TRBV4-1,TRBD2,CASSQRASGRETQYF
TRBJ2-5,NA,TRBV11-2,NA,CASSLDLSEGQETQYF
TRBJ1-3,NA,TRBV28,NA,CASGGPGNTIYF
TRBJ2-2,NA,TRBV25-1,TRBD1,CASSVTGTGDTGELFF
TRBJ1-5,NA,TRBV7-9,NA,CASSSGNQDQPQHF
TRBJ2-3,NA,TRBV2,TRBD2,CASSESLAGVADTQYF
TRBJ2-7,NA,TRBV27,NA,CASGGFTLTEQYF
TRBJ1-1,NA,TRBV27,NA,CASSLGTGNTEAFF
TRBJ2-1,once,TRBV11-2,TRBD2,CASSLLAGGPNEQFF
TRBJ2-1,NA,TRBV7-8,TRBD2,CASSPGLAGGHNEQFF
TRBJ2-3,NA,TRBV10-3,TRBD2,CAISESLAGSDTQYF
TRBJ2-1,NA,TRBV10-3,NA,CAISESRQFGDNEQFF
TRBJ1-5,few,TRBV4-1,NA,CASSYGLNQPQHF
TRBJ1-5,NA,TRBV27,NA,CASSFSGDQPQHF